This entry lists 18 T cell receptor beta chains sequenced from one sample in a study of cytomegalovirus exposure and HLA in healthy donors. Vbeta (60) and Jbeta (13) primers were used in the PCR. The protocol was immunoSEQ multiplex PCR, while the TCRdb copy is restricted to in-frame clones and leaves out a portion. The table lists about 70,000 clones, 80% to 90% of them singletons. The sample consisted of PBMCs. Source of these receptors: a woman under 40 in good health and CMV-seropositive.

This clone has a single count. The chain joins TRBV16 to TRBJ1-1; the D is unclear. CDR3 length: 13 amino acids. Germline V gene data show CDR1 as KGHSY and CDR2 as FQNENV. The germline V and J ends were trimmed by 4 bases and 1 base, with 7 bases remaining between them. The CDR3 DNA reads as TGTGCCAGCAGCCGACAAGGGAACACTGAAGCTTTCTTT. It encodes CASSRQGNTEAFF.

This chain links TRBV30 with TRBJ1-6, with TRBD1 as a possible D gene (6 bases). With 4 bases removed from V and 8 bases from J, the gap between germline ends came to 15 bases. CDR3 length: 14 residues. Germline CDR1 and CDR2: GTSNPN and SVGIG (reference sequence). DNA of the CDR3: TGTGCCTGGACCAGGACAGAGGGGTATTCACCCCTCCACTTT. Residues: CAWTRTEGYSPLHF.

This clone occurred a few times. This specimen includes other DNA sequences encoding the same CDR3. The chain uses TRBV2 and TRBJ2-3, with 8 bases matching TRBD2. The CDR3 extends over 14 amino acids. Germline lookup yields CDR1 SNHLY and CDR2 FYNNEI. The junction had 3 bases not matched to a gene; V was cut back by 5 bases and J by 2 bases. DNA of the CDR3: TGTGCCAGCAGTCGGACTAGCACCACAGATACGCAGTATTTT. It specifies CASSRTSTTDTQYF.

The V call is TRBV18, the J call TRBJ2-5, with 7 positions matching TRBD1. From germline, CDR1 is KGHSH and CDR2 LQKENI. Trimming at V came to 3 bases and at J to 5 bases, leaving 12 bases not matched to a gene. This CDR3 contains 16 residues. DNA of the CDR3: TGTGCCAGCTCACCCTCGGCTTCTGCACAGGGGGAGACCCAGTACTTC. It encodes CASSPSASAQGETQYF.

The CDR3 bases are TGTGCCTGGAGTATACAGGGGGCGGGATACAATGAGCAGTTCTTC. Translating gives CAWSIQGAGYNEQFF. The chain is built from TRBV30 and TRBJ2-1, with 9 bases fitting TRBD1. The CDR3 is 15 amino acids. Germline V lookup: CDR1 GTSNPN, CDR2 SVGIG (reference sequence). The V and J ends lost 2 bases and 4 bases, in that order; junction bases with no gene match: 6.

The chain combines TRBV10-2 with TRBJ1-2; D uncertain. Looked up from germline, CDR1 is WSHSY and CDR2 is SAAADI. The ends were cut back, 3 bases at V and 6 bases at J, with 14 bases in the middle. This CDR3 has 14 amino acids. The CDR3 reads CASSESGVGNGYTF. The DNA for the CDR3 is TGCGCCAGCAGTGAATCCGGGGTAGGGAATGGCTACACCTTC.

The J gene is TRBJ2-5, the V gene TRBV7-7, with D perhaps matching TRBD2 (5 bases). Trimming shortened V by 2 bases and J by 4 bases, and 5 bases separated the two germline ends. The CDR3 sequence is 12 residues long. Germline V lookup: CDR1 SSHAT, CDR2 FNYEAQ (reference sequence). The CDR3 here is CASSLSGETQYF. The CDR3 DNA reads as TGTGCCAGCAGCTTAAGCGGAGAGACCCAGTACTTC.

This clone was observed a few times. This chain links TRBV10-3 with TRBJ2-7, with 12 bases that match TRBD1. Germline CDR1 is ENHRY and CDR2 is SYGVKD. With V trimmed by 6 bases and J by 3 bases, 12 bases remained unmatched. This CDR3 spans 17 amino acids. DNA for the CDR3: TGTGCCATCAGCCACGGGGACAGGGGGCATTTGGGCTACGAGCAGTACTTC. Its translation is CAISHGDRGHLGYEQYF.

This chain links TRBV10-3 with TRBJ2-1, with TRBD1 as a possible D gene (6 bases). The V gene lost 2 bases and the J gene lost 9 bases, with 23 bases spanning the gap. This CDR3 comprises 17 residues. CDR1 is ENHRY, CDR2 SYGVKD, per germline. In nucleotides, the CDR3 is TGTGCCATCAGTGAGCCGACTCCCGGAACAGGGAGCAGTGAGCAGTTCTTC. It specifies CAISEPTPGTGSSEQFF.

The rearrangement uses TRBV5-1 and TRBJ2-1, with D possibly being TRBD2 (6 bases). The V gene's germline CDR1 is SGHRS and CDR2 YFSETQ. There are 14 residues in the CDR3. V lost 2 bases to trimming and J lost 3 bases, with 9 bases between them. DNA for the CDR3: TGCGCCAGCAGCTTCCCGACTAGCTACAATGAGCAGTTCTTC. Translated, it gives CASSFPTSYNEQFF.

The chain recombines TRBV4-1 with TRBJ2-1; 7 nucleotides agree with TRBD2. Germline loops: CDR1 MGHRA, CDR2 YSYEKL. The CDR3 sequence is 15 residues long. V gave up 1 base and J gave up 3 bases; unmatched junction bases: 3. CDR3 nucleotides: TGCGCCAGCAGCCAAGTAGGCGGGAGCTACAATGAGCAGTTCTTC. Translated, it gives CASSQVGGSYNEQFF.

This sequence joins TRBV19 and TRBJ2-6, with D unclear. CDR3 length: 18 amino acids. In germline, CDR1 is LNHDA, CDR2 SQIVND (reference sequence). The V end was cut by 5 bases, the J end by 0 bases, with 17 bases between. Here the CDR3 reads CASSPRQYGDSGANVLTF. In DNA form, the CDR3 reads TGTGCCAGTAGTCCCCGACAATACGGCGACTCTGGGGCCAACGTCCTGACTTTC.

This clone has a single count. The chain carries TRBV4-1 and TRBJ2-7; D gene unclear. The CDR3 length is 15 residues. V was clipped by 2 bases and J by 0 bases, with 11 bases between them. The V gene's germline CDR1 is MGHRA and CDR2 YSYEKL. CDR3 DNA: TGCGCCAGCAGCCAACATCCAGGCTCCTCCTACGAGCAGTACTTC. Its translation: CASSQHPGSSYEQYF.

This sequence joins TRBV5-1 and TRBJ1-4; no firm D call. CDR1 SGHRS and CDR2 YFSETQ come from the germline V gene. There are 15 residues in the CDR3. Trimming shortened V by 1 base and J by 8 bases, and 15 bases separated the two germline ends. The CDR3 spells CASSLSWEGREKLFF. CDR3 nucleotides: TGCGCCAGCAGCTTGTCGTGGGAGGGTCGCGAAAAACTGTTTTTT.

The genes are TRBV25-1 and TRBJ1-1; no definite D call. There are 13 residues in the CDR3. Germline assignment: CDR1 MGHDK and CDR2 SYGVNS. The V end lost 6 bases, the J end lost 5 bases, and 13 bases lay between the germline ends. CDR3: CASRGSARTEAFF. The CDR3 DNA follows: TGTGCCAGCAGGGGCAGTGCCCGGACTGAAGCTTTCTTT.

The rearrangement links TRBV4-2 to TRBJ1-2; D is undetermined. Germline V CDR1 and CDR2: LGHNA, YNFKEQ. This CDR3 is 11 amino acids long. The V end lost 5 bases, the J end lost 5 bases, and 6 bases lay between the germline ends. The CDR3 DNA reads as TGTGCCAGCAGCTACAGTTATGGCTACACCTTC. It is translated as CASSYSYGYTF.

A remark on this clone: In this CDR3 the conserved last residue, phenylalanine or tryptophan, is missing, so a read error is likely. The limits of the CDR3 on the DNA are not certain, so only TCRdb's listed CDR3 is given. The rearrangement joins TRBV2 to TRBJ2-3; TRBD2, as called in the table, went unchecked against the DNA. Germline CDR1 is SNHLY and CDR2 is FYNNEI. Including both end residues, the CDR3 is 13 amino acids long. The CDR3: CASSRGGGRTLSL.

The chain combines TRBV5-1 with TRBJ1-1; D ambiguous. Germline V gives CDR1 SGHRS, CDR2 YFSETQ. The V end lost 0 bases, the J end lost 0 bases, and 18 bases lay between the germline ends. The CDR3 consists of 18 residues. The CDR3 is CASSLAIDGGIMNTEAFF. CDR3 DNA sequence: TGCGCCAGCAGCTTGGCCATTGACGGAGGAATCATGAACACTGAAGCTTTCTTT.